These 23 T cell receptor beta chains came from one sample sequenced in a study of shared clonotypes between healthy human individuals. CD45RO negativity and positive selection for CCR7 defined naive CD8 cells, a population that excluded terminally differentiated effector memory CD45RA+ cells. Measured with immunoSEQ multiplex PCR; TCRdb has only the in-frame clones, and not every one. This sample has about 2.1 million clones, with around 93% found just once. The sample comprised naive CD8+ T cells from PBMCs. The receptors here all came from a man in his late teens or twenties in good health. Some clones in this sample may be carry-over from other donors' samples.

The V gene is TRBV4-2, the J gene TRBJ1-6; 7 positions match TRBD1. V was clipped by 5 bases and J by 8 bases; unmatched bases: 6. The CDR3 is 14 amino acids. Germline assignment: CDR1 LGHNA and CDR2 YNFKEQ. CDR3 coding DNA: TGTGCCAGCAGCTCCGGACAGGAGGATTCACCCCTCCACTTT. Encoded protein: CASSSGQEDSPLHF.

The chain recombines TRBV4-1 with TRBJ2-5, with 8 bases identical to TRBD2. V dropped 0 bases and J dropped 5; count of bases not matched to a gene: 11. Germline V gene lookup returns CDR1 MGHRA and CDR2 YSYEKL. There are 17 residues in the CDR3. The CDR3 sequence is CASSQDPGREGMETQYF. In DNA form, the CDR3 reads TGCGCCAGCAGCCAAGATCCAGGACGGGAGGGCATGGAGACCCAGTACTTC.

This sequence joins TRBV4-3 and TRBJ2-1, with no clear D. Trimming took off 0 bases at V and 6 bases at J, with 9 bases between the two ends. The CDR3 sequence is 14 residues long. Per germline, CDR1 LGHNA and CDR2 YSLEER. The CDR3: CASSQEGLSNEQFF. DNA of the CDR3: TGCGCCAGCAGCCAAGAAGGGTTGAGCAATGAGCAGTTCTTC.

The rearrangement uses TRBV2 and TRBJ2-7; 13 bases are a match to TRBD2. Per the germline V gene, CDR1 is SNHLY and CDR2 is FYNNEI. Trimming at V came to 6 bases and at J to 4 bases, leaving 9 bases not matched to a gene. This CDR3 contains 16 residues. The CDR3 loop reads CASSLYKLAGGYEQYF. DNA for the CDR3: TGTGCCAGCAGCCTCTACAAACTAGCGGGAGGGTACGAGCAGTACTTC. Full variable domain (remainder filled in from reference TRBV2 and TRBJ2-7): EPEVTQTPSHQVTQMGQEVILRCVPISNHLYFYWYRQILGQKVEFLVSFYNNEISEKSEIFDDQFSVERPDGSNFTLKIRSTKLEDSAMYFCASSLYKLAGGYEQYFGPGTRLTVT.

Only one count was recorded for this clone. This rearrangement joins TRBV7-6 to TRBJ1-2; TRBD1 might be the D (6 bases). V gave up 4 bases and J gave up 2 bases, with 8 bases separating them. In germline, CDR1 is SGHVS, CDR2 FNYEAQ. The CDR3 loop spans 13 amino acids. CDR3 nucleotide sequence: TGTGCCAGCAGCTACGGACAGAACTATGGCTACACCTTC. Translated, it gives CASSYGQNYGYTF.

This chain links TRBV19 with TRBJ1-5; tentative D call: TRBD1 (5 bases). The CDR3 is 17 amino acids. Per germline, CDR1 LNHDA and CDR2 SQIVND (reference sequence). The V gene lost 9 bases and the J gene lost 0 bases, with 21 bases spanning the gap. CDR3 coding DNA: TGTGCCAGCCTCCCTCTCGGGACGGATTATAGCAATCAGCCCCAGCATTTT. It is translated as CASLPLGTDYSNQPQHF.

The chain joins TRBV19 to TRBJ2-2, with D uncertain. Trimming removed 3 bases at V and 3 bases at J, with 8 bases between. This CDR3 region has 14 residues. Germline V gene lookup returns CDR1 LNHDA and CDR2 SQIVND (reference sequence). The DNA of the CDR3 is TGTGCCAGTAGTATTCGACCGGACACCGGGGAGCTGTTTTTT. This encodes CASSIRPDTGELFF.

V usage is TRBV10-3 and J usage is TRBJ2-7, with D possibly called TRBD1 or TRBD2 (5 bases each). The ends were cut back, 10 bases at V and 6 bases at J, with 13 bases in the middle. The CDR3 spans 11 residues. The germline V gene encodes CDR1 ENHRY and CDR2 SYGVKD. The CDR3 DNA reads as TGTGCCACAAGCGTGGGGGTCGAGCAGTACTTC. It translates to CATSVGVEQYF.

This clone has more than one count but fewer than ten. J is TRBJ2-1 and V is TRBV5-6; D not resolved. The germline V and J ends were trimmed by 0 bases and 7 bases, with 5 bases remaining between them. The CDR3 contains 12 residues. Germline CDR1 and CDR2: SGHDT and YYEEEE. The DNA for the CDR3 is TGTGCCAGCAGCTTGGGCAAGAATGAGCAGTTCTTC. This encodes CASSLGKNEQFF.

This sequence joins TRBV7-9 and TRBJ2-7; a weak D match, TRBD1 (8 bases). V gave up 5 bases and J gave up 9 bases, with 20 bases separating them. This CDR3 spans 14 amino acids. CDR1 and CDR2 (germline): SEHNR, FQNEAQ (reference sequence). The chain's CDR3 is CASSPLTGEGGQYF. Here the CDR3 DNA reads TGTGCCAGCAGCCCGTTGACAGGGGAGGGAGGGCAGTACTTC.

The V call is TRBV5-1, the J call TRBJ2-5; a possible D gene is TRBD1 (7 bases). The V gene's germline CDR1 is SGHRS and CDR2 YFSETQ. Trimming pared 5 bases from V and 4 bases from J, leaving 21 bases between. CDR3 length: 16 residues. CDR3 DNA: TGCGCCAGCAGGGTTGGGAGGCAGGGGGTCCCAGAGACCCAGTACTTC. This translates into CASRVGRQGVPETQYF.

The genes are TRBV7-2 and TRBJ1-2, with D perhaps matching TRBD1 (5 bases). Germline CDR1 reads SGHTA; CDR2 reads FQGNSA. V was pared by 2 bases and J by 2 bases, with 18 bases between. CDR3 length: 17 amino acids. CDR3: CASSLNMGGSGNYGYTF. The CDR3 bases are TGTGCCAGCAGCTTAAATATGGGGGGATCTGGGAACTATGGCTACACCTTC.

The DNA for the CDR3 is TGTGCCAGCAGCTTAACACCGGGACAGAGCTCCTATAATTCACCCCTCCACTTT. As protein: CASSLTPGQSSYNSPLHF. This chain links TRBV7-9 with TRBJ1-6; TRBD1 matches at 7 bases. The V segment lost 2 bases and the J segment 0 bases; nucleotides outside the gene matches: 7. The CDR3 length is 18 residues. In germline, CDR1 is SEHNR, CDR2 FQNEAQ (reference sequence).

The rearrangement uses TRBV13 and TRBJ2-3; 7 positions match TRBD1. Germline V CDR1 and CDR2: PRHDT, FYEKMQ (reference sequence). The CDR3 runs 15 residues. Trimming at V came to 4 bases and at J to 3 bases, leaving 7 bases not matched to a gene. CDR3 residues: CASSSLQGPTDTQYF. CDR3 nucleotides: TGTGCCAGCAGCTCATTACAGGGGCCGACAGATACGCAGTATTTT.

The gene calls are TRBV15 and TRBJ2-7, with a tentative D call TRBD1 (6 bases). The V gene lost 1 base and the J gene lost 7 bases, with 11 bases spanning the gap. The CDR3 totals 13 residues. CDR1 is LNHNV, CDR2 YYDKDF, per germline (reference sequence). CDR3 sequence reads: CATSRAGQREQYF. CDR3 nucleotide sequence: TGTGCCACCAGCAGAGCGGGACAACGGGAGCAGTACTTC.

The V and J genes are TRBV28 and TRBJ2-7, with D tentatively TRBD1 (5 bases). Trimming pared 2 bases from V and 4 bases from J, leaving 12 bases between. This CDR3 region has 14 residues. Per the germline V gene, CDR1 is MDHEN and CDR2 is SYDVKM. This CDR3 is CASSLGMGPYEQYF. The CDR3 bases are TGTGCCAGCAGTTTAGGCATGGGGCCATACGAGCAGTACTTC. The full variable domain, in which reference TRBV28 and TRBJ2-7 provide the parts outside the CDR3, is DVKVTQSSRYLVKRTGEKVFLECVQDMDHENMFWYRQDPGLGLRLIYFSYDVKMKEKGDIPEGYSVSREKKERFSLILESASTNQTSMYLCASSLGMGPYEQYFGPGTRLTVT.

The chain employs TRBV10-2 and TRBJ2-1, with D perhaps TRBD1 or TRBD2 (5 bases each). Trimming shortened V by 5 bases and J by 7 bases, and 18 bases separated the two germline ends. The CDR3 consists of 15 residues. CDR1 and CDR2 from the germline V gene are WSHSY and SAAADI. The CDR3 region is CASSIEGSWRNEQFF. CDR3 DNA sequence: TGCGCCAGCAGTATAGAGGGGAGCTGGAGGAATGAGCAGTTCTTC.

The CDR3: CASSSGSNPYNEQFF. In DNA, the CDR3 is TGTGCCAGCAGTAGCGGGAGTAATCCCTACAATGAGCAGTTCTTC. This chain links TRBV6-5 with TRBJ2-1, with 8 bases fitting TRBD2. This CDR3 has 15 residues. Germline loops: CDR1 MNHEY, CDR2 SVGAGI. V lost 5 bases, J lost 2 bases, and 5 bases stayed unmatched.

The chain recombines TRBV15 with TRBJ1-1; weak D call: TRBD1 (5 bases). This CDR3 has 16 amino acids. Germline-derived CDR1 and CDR2 are LNHNV and YYDKDF (reference sequence). The V end lost 0 bases, the J end lost 3 bases, and 14 bases lay between the germline ends. CDR3 nucleotide sequence: TGTGCCACCAGCAGAGATCGGACACGGGGCCACACTGAAGCTTTCTTT. It specifies CATSRDRTRGHTEAFF.

V and J are TRBV28 and TRBJ2-1; D is undetermined. Between the trimmed V and J ends, which lost 1 base and 4 bases, there was a span of 11 bases. This CDR3 has 15 amino acids. From germline, CDR1 is MDHEN and CDR2 SYDVKM. CDR3 DNA: TGTGCCAGCAGTTTATTTGCCGGCCCATACAATGAGCAGTTCTTC. The encoded protein is CASSLFAGPYNEQFF. The whole variable domain, remainder taken from reference TRBV28 and TRBJ2-1, is DVKVTQSSRYLVKRTGEKVFLECVQDMDHENMFWYRQDPGLGLRLIYFSYDVKMKEKGDIPEGYSVSREKKERFSLILESASTNQTSMYLCASSLFAGPYNEQFFGPGTRLTVL.

On this clone itself: Within the sample, other DNA sequences also encode this same CDR3. The chain has TRBV27 and TRBJ2-7; D unclear. Germline loops: CDR1 MNHEY, CDR2 SMNVEV (reference sequence). V dropped 3 bases and J dropped 1 base, with 7 bases sitting between them. The CDR3 runs 13 residues. The CDR3 loop reads CASSFGRSYEQYF. DNA for the CDR3: TGTGCCAGCAGTTTCGGTCGATCCTACGAGCAGTACTTC.

The genes are TRBV7-9 and TRBJ1-2, with TRBD1 as a possible D gene (6 bases). The germline V gene has CDR1 SEHNR and CDR2 FQNEAQ (reference sequence). The CDR3 sequence is 14 residues long. Deletions cut 5 bases from V and 2 bases from J, with 12 bases between. The CDR3 nucleotides read TGTGCCAGCAGCCTTGAGACAGGCAACTATGGCTACACCTTC. Protein product: CASSLETGNYGYTF.

This sequence joins TRBV7-9 and TRBJ2-7; 10 nucleotides align to TRBD1. CDR3 length: 15 residues. Germline CDR1 reads SEHNR; CDR2 reads FQNEAQ (reference sequence). V lost 5 bases and J lost 5; bases outside the gene matches: 9. The CDR3 reads CASSKTGGFGNEQYF. The CDR3 region has the DNA TGTGCCAGCAGCAAGACAGGGGGCTTTGGGAACGAGCAGTACTTC.